The TCR beta chain under discussion was sequenced for a study of CD8 T cells in Susac syndrome. Through negative isolation, CD4+ and CD8+ T cells were obtained, while TEMRA cells were enriched using FACS. The CDR3 runs 12 residues. The J segment lost 11 bases and the V segment lost 6 bases, leaving 11 bases of the junction unmatched. The germline V gene has CDR1 DFQATT and CDR2 SNEGSKA (reference sequence). An amount of RNA that ranged from roughly 0.5 to 1 ug was reverse transcribed with random hexamers. TCR beta CDR3 was amplified by immunoSEQ multiplex PCR. This amplification extended across 54 Vbeta and 13 Jbeta segments. One entry per CDR3 protein results from TCRdb running MiXCR on the immunoSEQ multiplex PCR reads. This sample has around 77,000 distinct CDR3 sequences, with roughly 95% found just once.

Sequencing input: CD4+ T cells from PBMCs. V usage is TRBV20-1 and J usage is TRBJ1-1, with 8 positions matching TRBD1. This clonotype originated in a human donor with multiple sclerosis. The CDR3: CSAPSGGGLAFF. DNA of the CDR3: TGCAGTGCCCCCTCAGGGGGCGGCCTCGCTTTCTTT.